This TCR beta chain was identified during a study of blood T cell repertoires in COVID-19. Turning to the study itself: PBMCs, B-cell-depleted T cells, or T cells were the source of the cDNA or gDNA that made up the material.

J gave up 6 bases and V 2 bases, and 9 bases lay outside the gene matches. The germline V gene has CDR1 MNHNS and CDR2 SASEGT. The CDR3 contains 15 residues. Per the original data handling: Reference gene primer amplification yielded estimated nucleated cell counts. Clones were read by immunoSEQ multiplex PCR, and TCRdb kept only the in-frame ones, dropping some. Clonal size and the V and J genes are those of that table, whereas D and trimming came from the DNA. The sample holds about 160,000 clones, around 84% seen once. This rearrangement joins TRBV6-1 to TRBJ1-2, with TRBD1 matching over 7 bases. Sample: peripheral blood. This clonotype originated in a human donor with acute or convalescent COVID-19. The donor label of this sample is uncertain. The CDR3 nucleotides read TGTGCCAGCAGTGAACCGGGCAGGGGGGACAATGGCTACACCTTC. Residues: CASSEPGRGDNGYTF.